The rows below give T cell receptor beta chains drawn from one sample of a study of CD8+ T cells in alopecia areata. Data came from immunoSEQ multiplex PCR; TCRdb stores just in-frame clones and leaves some out. The profile shows 200,000 to 250,000 clones, approximately 65% of them singletons. The input for sequencing was CD4+ T cells sorted from blood, taken at week 44, from a patient treated with tofacitinib. These receptors were taken from a human donor with alopecia areata. The CDR3 runs from the conserved cysteine through the conserved F or W. Each record gives: V gene, J gene, CDR3 length, CDR3 protein.

>TRBV10-3|TRBJ2-7|14
CAISVREDSYEQYF
>TRBV13|TRBJ2-7|13
CASSFRLGGAQYF
>TRBV15|TRBJ1-6|13
CATSRAFNSPLHF
>TRBV6-6|TRBJ2-7|13
CASSYPMLYEQYF
>TRBV29-1|TRBJ1-2|14
CSVVSGTSNYGYTF
>TRBV6-1|TRBJ1-2|14
CASSDPGSNYGYTF
>TRBV29-1|TRBJ1-4|12
CSVEDTFEKLFF
>TRBV5-1|TRBJ2-7|14
CASSLGQGPYEQYF
>TRBV2|TRBJ1-2|13
CASRDTPSTGYTF
>TRBV7-8|TRBJ2-4|13
CASSPGEQNIQYF
>TRBV2|TRBJ2-1|13
CASKIDRGNEQFF
>TRBV7-2|TRBJ2-1|14
CASSLARDSNEQFF
>TRBV2|TRBJ2-6|13
CASRGSGANVLTF
>TRBV5-1|TRBJ1-2|13
CASSQGTAYGYTF
>TRBV5-1|TRBJ2-3|15
CASSANVLGTDTQYF
>TRBV30|TRBJ2-3|14
CAWSVGQAADTQYF
>TRBV20-1|TRBJ1-2|10
CSARHYGYTF
>TRBV5-1|TRBJ2-2|15
CASSSRTANTGELFF
>TRBV9|TRBJ2-5|16
CASSARGGGEQETQYF
>TRBV29-1|TRBJ1-1|14
CSVEVPGQKIEAFF
>TRBV11-2|TRBJ2-1|16
CASSFTSGGRSNEQFF
>TRBV11-3|TRBJ2-7|14
CASSSPGTPYEQYF
>TRBV7-2|TRBJ2-3|15
CASSLRSGDTDTQYF
>TRBV11-2|TRBJ2-1|12
CASSGNSNEQFF
>TRBV4-3|TRBJ2-5|13
CASSQEFSETQYF
>TRBV2|TRBJ1-4|14
CASSQQGNNEKLFF
>TRBV5-1|TRBJ2-7|15
CASSPRDLNSYEQYF
>TRBV7-8|TRBJ1-6|16
CASTRTGGSYNSPLHF
>TRBV7-8|TRBJ2-7|14
CASSDRAGAYEQYF
>TRBV28|TRBJ1-6|12
CASRGVESPLHF
>TRBV5-1|TRBJ1-1|13
CASQIGGNTEAFF
>TRBV5-6|TRBJ1-2|15
CASRRLGGINYGYTF
>TRBV13|TRBJ1-5|12
CASSLGFQPQHF
>TRBV7-8|TRBJ2-7|14
CASSLGGGHYEQYF
>TRBV29-1|TRBJ2-7|12
CSVATVDYEQYF
>TRBV30|TRBJ2-7|15
CAWNMGGQGVYEQYF
>TRBV14|TRBJ2-2|13
CASSHFSTGELFF
>TRBV4-3|TRBJ2-5|16
CASSQEATGSGETQYF
>TRBV29-1|TRBJ1-2|12
CSVDRGGYGYTF
>TRBV29-1|TRBJ2-3|14
CSVEPSGGADTQYF
>TRBV29-1|TRBJ1-1|13
CSVEGQLVAEAFF
>TRBV10-3|TRBJ2-3|13
CAIRYRQSDTQYF